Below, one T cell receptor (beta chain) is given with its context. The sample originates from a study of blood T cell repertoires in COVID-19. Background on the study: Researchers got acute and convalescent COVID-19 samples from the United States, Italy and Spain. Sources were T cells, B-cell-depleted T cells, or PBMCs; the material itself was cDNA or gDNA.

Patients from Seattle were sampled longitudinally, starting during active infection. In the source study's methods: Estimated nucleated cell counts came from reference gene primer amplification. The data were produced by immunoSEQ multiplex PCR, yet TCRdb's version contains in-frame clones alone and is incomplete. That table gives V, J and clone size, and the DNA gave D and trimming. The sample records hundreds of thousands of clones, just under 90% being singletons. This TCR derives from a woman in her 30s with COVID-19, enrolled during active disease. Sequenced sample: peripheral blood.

CDR3 coding DNA: TGTGCCAGCTCAAATCCGACAGGGGAAGAGCAGTACTTC. It specifies CASSNPTGEEQYF. This chain connects TRBV18 to TRBJ2-7, with 8 bases identical to TRBD1. The CDR3 contains 13 residues. Trimming cost V 5 bases and J 7 bases; bases outside gene matches: 7. Germline V gene sequence: CDR1 KGHSH, CDR2 LQKENI.